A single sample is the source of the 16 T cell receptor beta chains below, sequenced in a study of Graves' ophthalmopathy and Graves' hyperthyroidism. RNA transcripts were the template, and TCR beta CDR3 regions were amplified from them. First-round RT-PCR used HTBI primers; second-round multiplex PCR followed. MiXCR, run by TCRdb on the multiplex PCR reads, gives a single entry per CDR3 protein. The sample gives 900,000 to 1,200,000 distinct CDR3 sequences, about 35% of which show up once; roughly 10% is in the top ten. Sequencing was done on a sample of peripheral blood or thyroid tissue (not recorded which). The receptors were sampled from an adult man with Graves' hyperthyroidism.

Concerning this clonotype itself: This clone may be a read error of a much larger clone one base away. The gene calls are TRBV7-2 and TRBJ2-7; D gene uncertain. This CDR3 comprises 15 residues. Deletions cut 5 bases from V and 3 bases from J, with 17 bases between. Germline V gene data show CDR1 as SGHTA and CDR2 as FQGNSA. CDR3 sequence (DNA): TGTGCCAGCAGCCTTCTAGGTGGGTCTCACTACGAGCAGTACTTC. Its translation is CASSLLGGSHYEQYF.

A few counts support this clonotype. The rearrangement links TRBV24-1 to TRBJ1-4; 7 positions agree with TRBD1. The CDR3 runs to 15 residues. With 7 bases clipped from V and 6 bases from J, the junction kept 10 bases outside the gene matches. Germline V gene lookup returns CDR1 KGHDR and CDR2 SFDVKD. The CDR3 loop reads CATSIDQGGYEKLFF. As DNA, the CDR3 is TGTGCCACCAGCATAGACCAGGGGGGGTATGAAAAACTGTTTTTT.

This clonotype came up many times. The CDR3: CASTGGGRTEAFF. DNA of the CDR3: TGTGCCAGCACTGGTGGGGGTCGAACTGAAGCTTTCTTT. This chain connects TRBV12-3 or TRBV12-4 to TRBJ1-1; a weak D match, TRBD1 (5 bases). V dropped 7 bases and J dropped 5 bases, with 14 bases sitting between them. The CDR3 is made up of 13 amino acids.

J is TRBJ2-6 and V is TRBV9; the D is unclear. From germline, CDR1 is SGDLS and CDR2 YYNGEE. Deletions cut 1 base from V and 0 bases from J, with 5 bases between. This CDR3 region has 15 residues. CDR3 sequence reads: CASSVNPSGANVLTF. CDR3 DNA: TGTGCCAGCAGCGTAAACCCCTCTGGGGCCAACGTCCTGACTTTC.

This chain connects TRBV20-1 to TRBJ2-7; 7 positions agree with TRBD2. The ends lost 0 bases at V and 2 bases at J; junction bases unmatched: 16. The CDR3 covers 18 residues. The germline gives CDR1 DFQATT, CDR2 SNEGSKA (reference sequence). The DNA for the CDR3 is TGCAGTGCTAGAGAAGCCGTTAACGAGGGACTAAAGACCTACGAGCAGTACTTC. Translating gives CSAREAVNEGLKTYEQYF.

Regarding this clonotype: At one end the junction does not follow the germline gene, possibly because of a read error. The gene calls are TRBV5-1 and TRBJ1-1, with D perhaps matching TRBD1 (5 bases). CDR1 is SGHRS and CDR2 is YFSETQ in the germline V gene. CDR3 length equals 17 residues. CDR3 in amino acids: CASSLAFQGGYYTEAFF. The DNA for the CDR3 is TGTGCCAGCAGCTTGGCCTTCCAGGGAGGGTATTACACTGAAGCTTTCTTT. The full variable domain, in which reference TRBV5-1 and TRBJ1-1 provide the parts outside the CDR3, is KAGVTQTPRYLIKTRGQQVTLSCSPISGHRSVSWYQQTPGQGLQFLFEYFSETQRNKGNFPGRFSGRQFSNSRSEMNVSTLELGDSALYLCASSLAFQGGYYTEAFFGQGTRLTVV.

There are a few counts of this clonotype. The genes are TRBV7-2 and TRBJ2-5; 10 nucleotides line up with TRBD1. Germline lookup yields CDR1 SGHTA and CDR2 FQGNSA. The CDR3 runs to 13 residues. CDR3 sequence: CARRQGAGETQYF. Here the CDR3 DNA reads TGTGCTAGGAGACAGGGGGCTGGAGAGACCCAGTACTTC.

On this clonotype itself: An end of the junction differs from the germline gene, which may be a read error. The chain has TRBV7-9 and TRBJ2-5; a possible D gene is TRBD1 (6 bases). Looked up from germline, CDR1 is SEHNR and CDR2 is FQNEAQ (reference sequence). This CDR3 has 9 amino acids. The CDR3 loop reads CASSGQGNF. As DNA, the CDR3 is TGTGCCAGCAGCGGGCAGGGGAACTTC.

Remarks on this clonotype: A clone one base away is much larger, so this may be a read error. The CDR3 here is CAGSQGRSEYEQYF. The CDR3 nucleotides are TGTGCCGGCAGCCAAGGACGGAGTGAATACGAGCAGTACTTC. The V call is TRBV14, the J call TRBJ2-7; D unclear. The CDR3 covers 14 residues. Germline loops: CDR1 SGHDN, CDR2 FVKESK.

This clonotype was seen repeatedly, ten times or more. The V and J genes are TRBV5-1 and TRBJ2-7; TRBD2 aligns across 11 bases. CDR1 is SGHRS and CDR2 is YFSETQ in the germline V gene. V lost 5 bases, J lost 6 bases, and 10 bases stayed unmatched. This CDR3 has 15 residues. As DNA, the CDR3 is TGCGCCAGCAGAATCTCCGGGACTAGCGGCAGCGAGCAGTACTTC. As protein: CASRISGTSGSEQYF.

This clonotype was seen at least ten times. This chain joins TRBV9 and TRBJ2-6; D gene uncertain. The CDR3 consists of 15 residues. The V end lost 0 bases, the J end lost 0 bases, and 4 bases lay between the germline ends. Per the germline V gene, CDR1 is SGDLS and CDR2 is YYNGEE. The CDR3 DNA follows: TGTGCCAGCAGCGTAGCCGCCTCTGGGGCCAACGTCCTGACTTTC. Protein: CASSVAASGANVLTF.

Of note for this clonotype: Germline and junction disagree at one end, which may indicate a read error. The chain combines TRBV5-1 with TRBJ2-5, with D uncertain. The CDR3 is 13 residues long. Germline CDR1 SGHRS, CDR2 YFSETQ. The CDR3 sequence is CASSPEEWETQYF. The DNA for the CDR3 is TGTGCCAGCAGTCCCGAGGAGTGGGAGACCCAGTACTTC.

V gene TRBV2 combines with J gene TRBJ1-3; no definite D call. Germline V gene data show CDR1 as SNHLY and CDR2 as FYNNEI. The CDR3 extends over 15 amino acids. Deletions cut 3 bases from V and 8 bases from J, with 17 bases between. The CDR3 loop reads CASSEGSSYGYTIYF. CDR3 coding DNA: TGTGCCAGCAGTGAGGGCAGCAGCTATGGCTACACCATATATTTT. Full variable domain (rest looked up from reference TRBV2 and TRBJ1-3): EPEVTQTPSHQVTQMGQEVILRCVPISNHLYFYWYRQILGQKVEFLVSFYNNEISEKSEIFDDQFSVERPDGSNFTLKIRSTKLEDSAMYFCASSEGSSYGYTIYFGEGSWLTVV.

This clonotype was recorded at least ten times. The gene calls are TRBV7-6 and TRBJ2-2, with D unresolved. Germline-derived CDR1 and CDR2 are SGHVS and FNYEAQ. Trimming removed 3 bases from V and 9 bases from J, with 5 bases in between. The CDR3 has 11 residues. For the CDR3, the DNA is TGTGCCAGCAGCTTCAACCGGGAGCTGTTTTTT. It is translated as CASSFNRELFF.

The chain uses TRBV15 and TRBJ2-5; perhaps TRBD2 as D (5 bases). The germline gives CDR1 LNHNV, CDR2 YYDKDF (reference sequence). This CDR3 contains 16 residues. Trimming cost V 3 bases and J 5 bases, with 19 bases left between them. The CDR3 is CATSSLFVAPGETQYF. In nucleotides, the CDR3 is TGTGCCACCAGCAGCTTATTCGTGGCCCCGGGGGAGACCCAGTACTTC.

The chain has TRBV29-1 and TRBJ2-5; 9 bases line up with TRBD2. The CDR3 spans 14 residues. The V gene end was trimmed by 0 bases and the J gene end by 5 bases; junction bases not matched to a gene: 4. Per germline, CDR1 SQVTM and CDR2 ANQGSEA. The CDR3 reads CSVEDGLAGETQYF. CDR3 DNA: TGCAGCGTTGAAGACGGGCTAGCGGGGGAGACCCAGTACTTC.